This record looks at one TCR beta chain sequence and its context. Its antigen is undetermined. This sample was included in a study of response to subunit inactivated influenza vaccine. Study outcomes and limitations: Seasonal influenza vaccination, on each occasion, was suggested by the authors to recruit few new T cells.

TCRdb processed the RT-PCR reads anew with MiXCR; each CDR3 protein has one entry. The sample has fewer than 250,000 distinct CDR3 sequences, around an eighth seen once. This CDR3 has 11 residues. V was trimmed by 4 bases and J by 10 bases, leaving 10 bases between them. The germline V gene has CDR1 SEHNR and CDR2 FQNEAQ (reference sequence). The TCR comes from a man aged 50 or older who received an inactivated influenza vaccine. The rearrangement uses TRBV7-9 and TRBJ2-5; D not certain. The material sequenced was CD8+ T cells sorted from PBMCs, taken 5 days after vaccination. The CDR3 DNA follows: TGTGCCAGCAGCTCGGATTTTGGCCAGTACTTC. As protein: CASSSDFGQYF.